Included here is one T cell receptor beta chain sequence, with context. Its specificity is not known. The sample has other DNA sequences that encode this CDR3 too. These data come from a study of cytomegalovirus exposure and HLA in healthy donors. Study-level points and caveats: Earlier findings revealed that most TCR beta V segments proved productive either about 87% or about 30% of the time. Some V segments could not be told apart, so they were left out, TRBV6-2 and TRBV6-3 among them. Cytomegalovirus-associated TCR beta chains were listed, numbering under 200.

In the PCR, 60 Vbeta and 13 Jbeta primers were used. The table came from immunoSEQ multiplex PCR; TCRdb's copy has only in-frame clones and leaves some out. The data hold around 170,000 clones, with approximately 80% observed a single time. CDR3 length: 11 amino acids. Trimming took 8 bases from V and 4 from J, leaving 8 bases between them. In germline, CDR1 is MNHEY, CDR2 SVGAGI. The source material was PBMCs. The rearrangement joins TRBV6-5 to TRBJ2-5; the D gene is possibly TRBD2 (5 bases). This TCR was recovered from a male donor in good health and CMV-seronegative. The CDR3 nucleotides read TGTGCCAGCTCCCGGGGAGAGACCCAGTACTTC. This encodes CASSRGETQYF.